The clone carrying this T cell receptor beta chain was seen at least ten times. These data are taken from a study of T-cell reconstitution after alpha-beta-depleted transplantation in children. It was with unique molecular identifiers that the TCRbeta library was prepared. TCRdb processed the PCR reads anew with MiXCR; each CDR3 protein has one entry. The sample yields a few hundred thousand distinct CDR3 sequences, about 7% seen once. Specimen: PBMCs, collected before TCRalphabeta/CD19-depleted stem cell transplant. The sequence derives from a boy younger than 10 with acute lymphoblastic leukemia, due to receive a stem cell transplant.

DNA for the CDR3: TGCGCCAGCACCTCGGGAGACGGAGAGACCCAGTACTTC. Translated: CASTSGDGETQYF. The chain links TRBV5-1 to TRBJ2-5; tentative D call: TRBD2 (6 bases). Trimming removed 6 bases at V and 4 bases at J, with 13 bases between. CDR1 and CDR2 (germline): SGHRS, YFSETQ. This CDR3 has 13 residues.